This T cell receptor beta chain was observed in a study of shared clonotypes between healthy human individuals. Profiled with immunoSEQ multiplex PCR; TCRdb holds only in-frame clones, not every one. The table has about 2.1 million clones, about 92% seen once. Naive CD8 cells, CD45RO-negative and positively selected for CCR7, excluded terminally differentiated effector memory CD45RA+ cells. The V gene end was trimmed by 5 bases and the J gene end by 3 bases; junction bases not matched to a gene: 5. CDR3 length: 14 residues. The germline V gene has CDR1 SGHVS and CDR2 FQNEAQ. The sample taken for sequencing was naive CD8+ T cells from PBMCs. The V and J genes are TRBV7-8 and TRBJ2-7, with 9 bases that match TRBD1. This receptor was identified in a man between 18 and 35 years old in good health. Some clones in this sample may be carry-over from other donors' samples. The CDR3 sequence: CASSLDRGNYEQYF. CDR3 DNA: TGTGCCAGCAGCCTAGACAGGGGGAACTACGAGCAGTACTTC.